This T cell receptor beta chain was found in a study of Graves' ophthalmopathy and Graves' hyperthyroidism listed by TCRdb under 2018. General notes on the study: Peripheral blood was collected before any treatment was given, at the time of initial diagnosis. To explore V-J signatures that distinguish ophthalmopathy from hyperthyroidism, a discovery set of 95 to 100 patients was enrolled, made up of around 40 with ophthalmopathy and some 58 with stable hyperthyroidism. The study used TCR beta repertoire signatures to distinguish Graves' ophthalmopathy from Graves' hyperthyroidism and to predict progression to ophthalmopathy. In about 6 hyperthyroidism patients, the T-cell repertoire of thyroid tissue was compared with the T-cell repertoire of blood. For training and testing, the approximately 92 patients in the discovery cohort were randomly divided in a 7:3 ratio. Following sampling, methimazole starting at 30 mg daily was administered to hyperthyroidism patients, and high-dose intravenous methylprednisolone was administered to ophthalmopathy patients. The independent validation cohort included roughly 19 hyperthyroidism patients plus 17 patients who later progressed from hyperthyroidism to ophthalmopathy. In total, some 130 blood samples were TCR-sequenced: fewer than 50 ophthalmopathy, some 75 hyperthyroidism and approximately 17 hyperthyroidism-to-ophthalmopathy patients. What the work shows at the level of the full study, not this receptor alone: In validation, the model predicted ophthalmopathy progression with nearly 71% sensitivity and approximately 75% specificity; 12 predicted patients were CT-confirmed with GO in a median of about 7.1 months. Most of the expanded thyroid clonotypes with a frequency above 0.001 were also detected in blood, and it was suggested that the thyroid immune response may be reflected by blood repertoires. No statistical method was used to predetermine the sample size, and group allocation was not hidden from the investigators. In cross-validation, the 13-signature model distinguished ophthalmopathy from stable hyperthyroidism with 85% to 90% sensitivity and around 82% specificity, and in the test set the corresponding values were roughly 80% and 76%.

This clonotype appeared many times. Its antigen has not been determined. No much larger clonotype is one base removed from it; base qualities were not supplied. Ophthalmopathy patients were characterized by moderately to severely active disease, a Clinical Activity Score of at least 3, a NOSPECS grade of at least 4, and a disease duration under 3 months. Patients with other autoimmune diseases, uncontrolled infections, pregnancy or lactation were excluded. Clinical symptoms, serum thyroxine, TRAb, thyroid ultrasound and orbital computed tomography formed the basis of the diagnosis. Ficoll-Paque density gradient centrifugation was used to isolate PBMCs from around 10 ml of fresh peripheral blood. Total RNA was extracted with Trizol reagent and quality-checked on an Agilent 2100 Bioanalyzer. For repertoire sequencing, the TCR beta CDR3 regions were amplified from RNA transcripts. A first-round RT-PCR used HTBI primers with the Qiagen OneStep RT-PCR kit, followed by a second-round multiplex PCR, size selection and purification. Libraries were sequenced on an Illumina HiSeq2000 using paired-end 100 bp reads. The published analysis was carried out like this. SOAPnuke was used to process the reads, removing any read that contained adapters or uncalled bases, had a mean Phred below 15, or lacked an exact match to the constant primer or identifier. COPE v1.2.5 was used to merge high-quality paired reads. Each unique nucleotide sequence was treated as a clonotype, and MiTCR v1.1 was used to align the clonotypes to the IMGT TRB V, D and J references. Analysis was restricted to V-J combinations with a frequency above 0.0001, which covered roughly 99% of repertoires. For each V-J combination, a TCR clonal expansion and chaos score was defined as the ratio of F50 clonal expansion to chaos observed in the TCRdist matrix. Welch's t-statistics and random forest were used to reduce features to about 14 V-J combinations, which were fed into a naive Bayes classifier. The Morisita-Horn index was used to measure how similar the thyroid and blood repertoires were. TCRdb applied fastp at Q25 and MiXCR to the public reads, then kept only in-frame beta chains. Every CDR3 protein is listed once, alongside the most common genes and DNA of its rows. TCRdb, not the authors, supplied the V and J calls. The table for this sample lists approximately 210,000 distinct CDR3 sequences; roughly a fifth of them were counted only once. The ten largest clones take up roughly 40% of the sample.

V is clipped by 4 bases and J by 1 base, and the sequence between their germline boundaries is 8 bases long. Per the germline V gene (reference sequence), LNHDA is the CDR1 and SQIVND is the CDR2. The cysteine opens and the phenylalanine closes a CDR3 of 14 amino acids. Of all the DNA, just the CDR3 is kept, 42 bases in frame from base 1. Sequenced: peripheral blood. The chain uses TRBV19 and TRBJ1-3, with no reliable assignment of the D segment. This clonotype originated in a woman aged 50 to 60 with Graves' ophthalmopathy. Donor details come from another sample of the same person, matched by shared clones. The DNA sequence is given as TGTGCCAGTAGTAATCGGGAATCTGGAAACACCATATATTTT. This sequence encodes CASSNRESGNTIYF. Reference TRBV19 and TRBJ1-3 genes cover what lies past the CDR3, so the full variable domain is DGGITQSPKYLFRKEGQNVTLSCEQNLNHDAMYWYRQDPGQGLRLIYYSQIVNDFQKGDIAEGYSVSREKKESFPLTVTSAQKNPTAFYLCASSNRESGNTIYFGEGSWLTVV.